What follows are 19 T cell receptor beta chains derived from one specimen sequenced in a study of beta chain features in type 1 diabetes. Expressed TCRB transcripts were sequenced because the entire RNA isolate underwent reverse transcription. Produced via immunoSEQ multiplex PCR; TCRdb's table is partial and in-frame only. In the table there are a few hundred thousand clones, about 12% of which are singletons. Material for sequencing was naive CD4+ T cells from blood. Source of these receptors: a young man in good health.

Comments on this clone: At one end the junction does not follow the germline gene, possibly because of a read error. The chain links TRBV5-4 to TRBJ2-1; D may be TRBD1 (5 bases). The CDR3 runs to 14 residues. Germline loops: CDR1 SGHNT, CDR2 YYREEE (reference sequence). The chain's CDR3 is CASSVDISFNEQFF. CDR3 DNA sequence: TGTGCCAGCAGCGTGGACATCTCCTTCAATGAGCAGTTCTTC.

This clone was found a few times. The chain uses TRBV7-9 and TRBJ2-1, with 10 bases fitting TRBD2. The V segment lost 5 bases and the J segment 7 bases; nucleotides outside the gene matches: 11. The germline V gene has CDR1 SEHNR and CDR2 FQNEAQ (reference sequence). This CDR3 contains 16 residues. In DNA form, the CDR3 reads TGTGCCAGCAGCCGTACCGCAGCGGGGGGGCAAAATGAGCAGTTCTTC. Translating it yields CASSRTAAGGQNEQFF. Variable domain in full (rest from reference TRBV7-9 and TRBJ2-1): DTGVSQNPRHKITKRGQNVTFRCDPISEHNRLYWYRQTLGQGPEFLTYFQNEAQLEKSRLLSDRFSAERPKGSFSTLEIQRTEQGDSAMYLCASSRTAAGGQNEQFFGPGTRLTVL.

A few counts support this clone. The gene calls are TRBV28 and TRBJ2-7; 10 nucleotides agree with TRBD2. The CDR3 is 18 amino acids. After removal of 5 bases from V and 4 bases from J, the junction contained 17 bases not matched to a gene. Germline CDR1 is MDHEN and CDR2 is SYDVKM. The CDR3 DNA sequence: TGTGCCAGCAGTGTCCTCTTAAGCGGGAGGGCCGTAGGGTACGAGCAGTACTTC. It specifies CASSVLLSGRAVGYEQYF.

DNA of the CDR3: TGCGCCAGCAGCCAAACAGGGACTAGCGGGAGAACCGGGGAGCTGTTTTTT. The encoded protein is CASSQTGTSGRTGELFF. The gene calls are TRBV4-1 and TRBJ2-2; 14 bases fit TRBD2. Per the germline V gene, CDR1 is MGHRA and CDR2 is YSYEKL. The CDR3 runs 17 residues. V lost 2 bases, J lost 5 bases, and 4 bases stayed unmatched.

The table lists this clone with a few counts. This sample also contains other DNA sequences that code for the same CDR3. DNA for the CDR3: TGTGCCAGCTCACCCAGGGAGACCCAGTACTTC. This sequence encodes CASSPRETQYF. J is TRBJ2-5 and V is TRBV18, with D unclear. The V end lost 3 bases, the J end lost 5 bases, and 4 bases lay between the germline ends. CDR1 is KGHSH, CDR2 LQKENI, per germline. The CDR3 sequence is 11 residues long.

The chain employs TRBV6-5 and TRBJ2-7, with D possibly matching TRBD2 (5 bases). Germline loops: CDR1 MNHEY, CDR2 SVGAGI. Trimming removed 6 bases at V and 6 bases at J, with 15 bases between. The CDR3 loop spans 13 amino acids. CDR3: CASSPGWSGEQYF. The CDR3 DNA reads TGTGCCAGCAGCCCCGGGTGGAGCGGCGAGCAGTACTTC.

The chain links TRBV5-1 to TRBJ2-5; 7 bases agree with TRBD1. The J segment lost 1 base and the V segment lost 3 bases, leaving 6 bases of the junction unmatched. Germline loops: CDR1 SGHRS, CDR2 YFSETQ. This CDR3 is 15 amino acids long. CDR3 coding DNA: TGCGCCAGCAGCTGGGGGTGGGACAGCCAAGAGACCCAGTACTTC. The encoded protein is CASSWGWDSQETQYF.

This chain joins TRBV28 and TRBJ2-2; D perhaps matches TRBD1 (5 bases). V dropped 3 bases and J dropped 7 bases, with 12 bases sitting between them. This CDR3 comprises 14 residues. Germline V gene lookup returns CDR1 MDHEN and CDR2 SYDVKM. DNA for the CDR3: TGTGCCAGCAGTTTCGGACAAACTCACGGGGAGCTGTTTTTT. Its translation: CASSFGQTHGELFF.

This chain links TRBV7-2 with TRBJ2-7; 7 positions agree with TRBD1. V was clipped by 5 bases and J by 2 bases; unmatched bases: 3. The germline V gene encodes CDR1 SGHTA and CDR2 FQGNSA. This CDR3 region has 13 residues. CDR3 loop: CASSPTGTYEQYF. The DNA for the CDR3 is TGTGCCAGCAGCCCGACAGGGACCTACGAGCAGTACTTC.

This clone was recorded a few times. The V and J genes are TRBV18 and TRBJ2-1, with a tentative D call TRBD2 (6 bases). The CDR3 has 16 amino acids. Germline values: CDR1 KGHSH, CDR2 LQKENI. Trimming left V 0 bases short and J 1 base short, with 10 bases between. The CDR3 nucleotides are TGTGCCAGCTCACCACCGCACGGGAGTTCCTACAATGAGCAGTTCTTC. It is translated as CASSPPHGSSYNEQFF.

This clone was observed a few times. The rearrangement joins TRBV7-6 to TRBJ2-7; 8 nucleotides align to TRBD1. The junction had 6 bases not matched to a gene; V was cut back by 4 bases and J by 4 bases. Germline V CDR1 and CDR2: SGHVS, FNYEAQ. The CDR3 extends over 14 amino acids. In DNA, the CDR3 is TGTGCCAGCAGCTATCAGGGGGCTGGGTACGAGCAGTACTTC. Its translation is CASSYQGAGYEQYF.

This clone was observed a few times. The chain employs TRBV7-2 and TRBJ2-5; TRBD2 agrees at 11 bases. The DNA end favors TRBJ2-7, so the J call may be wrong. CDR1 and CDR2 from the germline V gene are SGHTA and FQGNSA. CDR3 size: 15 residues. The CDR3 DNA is TGTGCCAGCAGCTTCCTGACTAGCGGGGCCTACGAGCAGTACTTC. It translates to CASSFLTSGAYEQYF.

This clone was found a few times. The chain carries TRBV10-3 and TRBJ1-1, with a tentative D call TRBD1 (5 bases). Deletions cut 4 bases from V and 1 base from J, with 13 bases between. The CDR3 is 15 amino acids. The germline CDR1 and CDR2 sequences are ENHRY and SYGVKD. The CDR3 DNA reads TGTGCCATCAGTGTTGGCGGGGCAGGGAACACTGAAGCTTTCTTT. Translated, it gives CAISVGGAGNTEAFF.

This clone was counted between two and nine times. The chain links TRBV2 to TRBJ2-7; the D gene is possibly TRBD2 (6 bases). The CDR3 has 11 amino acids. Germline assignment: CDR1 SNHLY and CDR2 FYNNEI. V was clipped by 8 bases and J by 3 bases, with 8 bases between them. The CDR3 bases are TGTGCCAGCCGGAGGGACTACGAGCAGTACTTC. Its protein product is CASRRDYEQYF.

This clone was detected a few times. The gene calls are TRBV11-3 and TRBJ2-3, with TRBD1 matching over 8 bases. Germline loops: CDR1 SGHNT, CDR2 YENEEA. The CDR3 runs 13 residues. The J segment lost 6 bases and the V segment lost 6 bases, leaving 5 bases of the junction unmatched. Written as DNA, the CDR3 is TGTGCCAGCAGAGGACAGGGTGTGGATACGCAGTATTTT. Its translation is CASRGQGVDTQYF.

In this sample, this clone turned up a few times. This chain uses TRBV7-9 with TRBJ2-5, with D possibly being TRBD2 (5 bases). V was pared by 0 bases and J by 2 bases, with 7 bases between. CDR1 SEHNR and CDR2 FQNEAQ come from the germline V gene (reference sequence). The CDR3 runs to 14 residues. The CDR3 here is CASSLAGSQETQYF. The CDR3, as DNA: TGTGCCAGCAGCTTAGCGGGGAGTCAAGAGACCCAGTACTTC.

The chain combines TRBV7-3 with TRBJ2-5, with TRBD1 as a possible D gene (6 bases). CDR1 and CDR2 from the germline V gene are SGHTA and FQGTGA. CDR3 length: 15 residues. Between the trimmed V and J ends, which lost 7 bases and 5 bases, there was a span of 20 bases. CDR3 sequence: CASTRTGSAGETQYF. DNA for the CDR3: TGTGCCAGCACCCGAACAGGGAGCGCAGGGGAGACCCAGTACTTC.

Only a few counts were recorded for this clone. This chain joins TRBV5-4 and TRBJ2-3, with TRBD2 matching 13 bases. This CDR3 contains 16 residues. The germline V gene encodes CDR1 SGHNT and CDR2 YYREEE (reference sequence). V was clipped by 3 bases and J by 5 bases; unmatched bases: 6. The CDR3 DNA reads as TGTGCCAGCAGCTCCGGGACTAGCGGGATAATAGATACGCAGTATTTT. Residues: CASSSGTSGIIDTQYF.

CDR3 DNA sequence: TGTGCCAGCAGTTACCGGGACAAAGATAGCAATCAGCCCCAGCATTTT. Protein sequence: CASSYRDKDSNQPQHF. V gene TRBV28 combines with J gene TRBJ1-5, with a tentative D call TRBD1 (6 bases). In germline, CDR1 is MDHEN, CDR2 SYDVKM. Trimming shortened V by 4 bases and J by 0 bases, and 13 bases separated the two germline ends. The CDR3 is made up of 16 amino acids.